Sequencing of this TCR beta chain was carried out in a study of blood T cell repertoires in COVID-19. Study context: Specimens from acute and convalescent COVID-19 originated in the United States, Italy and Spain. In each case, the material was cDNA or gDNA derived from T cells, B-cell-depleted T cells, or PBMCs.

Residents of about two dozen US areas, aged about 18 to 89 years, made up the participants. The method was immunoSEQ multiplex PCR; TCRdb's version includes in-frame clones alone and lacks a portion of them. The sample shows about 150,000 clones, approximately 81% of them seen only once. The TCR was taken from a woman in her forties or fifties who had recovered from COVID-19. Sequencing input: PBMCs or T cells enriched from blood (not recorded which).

The CDR3 bases are TGTGCCAGCAGCTTGTCACTATACCTCTCCTACGAGCAGTACTTC. Its translation: CASSLSLYLSYEQYF. The chain uses TRBV5-6 and TRBJ2-7; D remains unclear. Trimming left V 1 base short and J 0 bases short, with 11 bases between. Germline-derived CDR1 and CDR2 are SGHDT and YYEEEE. This CDR3 is 15 amino acids long.